This entry lists 9 T cell receptor beta chains sequenced from one sample in a study of regulatory T cells in long-lasting Graves disease. Sequencing libraries for TCR beta were prepared with iRepertoire HTBI primers and Arm-PCR of CDR3 regions. From the multiplex PCR reads, TCRdb called clonotypes with MiXCR, one entry per CDR3 protein. The table includes about 460,000 distinct CDR3 sequences, around 15% detected once. Time point meaning: newly diagnosed GD, antithyroid drugs for less than 3 months. PBMC RNA was the source of the TCR library. These data were also reused for a study on T cells in Graves' hyperthyroidism and ophthalmopathy.

Sequencing was performed on peripheral blood mononuclear cells (PBMCs), taken at new diagnosis, from a patient treated with antithyroid drugs. The receptors derive from a woman between 50 and 59 years old with Graves disease.

The sample holds many counts of this clonotype. This chain uses TRBV12-3 or TRBV12-4 with TRBJ2-3; 9 bases fit TRBD1. V was pared by 8 bases and J by 6 bases, with 12 bases of the junction left unmatched. CDR3 length: 15 residues. CDR3 DNA sequence: TGTGCCAGCTCCCTAGGACAGGGGAATGGGGATACGCAGTATTTT. Amino acid sequence: CASSLGQGNGDTQYF.

This clonotype has ten or more counts. The chain recombines TRBV3-1 with TRBJ1-4, with 9 nucleotides matching TRBD1. The ends lost 0 bases at V and 5 bases at J; junction bases unmatched: 4. The germline gives CDR1 LGHDT, CDR2 YNNKEL (reference sequence). This CDR3 spans 16 amino acids. The CDR3 loop reads CASSQEQGALNEKLFF. DNA for the CDR3: TGTGCCAGCAGCCAAGAACAGGGGGCTTTAAATGAAAAACTGTTTTTT. The variable domain in full, with the rest retrieved from reference TRBV3-1 and TRBJ1-4, is DTAVSQTPKYLVTQMGNDKSIKCEQNLGHDTMYWYKQDSKKFLKIMFSYNNKELIINETVPNRFSPKSPDKAHLNLHINSLELGDSAVYFCASSQEQGALNEKLFFGSGTQLSVL.

This clonotype was counted many times. The genes are TRBV12-3 or TRBV12-4 and TRBJ2-3; a possible D gene is TRBD1 (6 bases). Trimming left V 7 bases short and J 0 bases short, with 20 bases between. The length of the CDR3 is 17 residues. For the CDR3, the DNA is TGTGCCAGCACCTCCACAGGGAGATACTCTAGCACAGATACGCAGTATTTT. Translating it yields CASTSTGRYSSTDTQYF.

This clonotype was detected many times. The chain is built from TRBV12-3 or TRBV12-4 and TRBJ2-5; TRBD2 is a possible D gene (5 bases). The CDR3 is 15 residues long. V was cut by 6 bases and J by 3 bases, with 17 bases left in between. The CDR3, as DNA: TGTGCCAGCAGGCCGCCAGAAGCGGTCAAAGAGACCCAGTACTTC. The encoded protein is CASRPPEAVKETQYF.

A few counts support this clonotype. The V gene is TRBV7-9, the J gene TRBJ1-6; the D gene is possibly TRBD1 (5 bases). The ends were cut back, 3 bases at V and 8 bases at J, with 23 bases in the middle. Germline V gene data show CDR1 as SEHNR and CDR2 as FQNEAQ (reference sequence). This CDR3 has 18 amino acids. CDR3 loop: CASSFVPGLGFEYSPLHF. CDR3 coding DNA: TGTGCCAGCAGCTTTGTTCCGGGACTAGGATTTGAGTATTCACCCCTCCACTTT.

This clonotype was recorded at least ten times. The rearrangement joins TRBV6-5 to TRBJ2-5, with D perhaps being TRBD1 or TRBD2 (6 bases each). The CDR3 is 15 residues long. The germline V gene has CDR1 MNHEY and CDR2 SVGAGI. The germline V and J ends were trimmed by 1 base and 5 bases, with 14 bases remaining between them. This CDR3 is CASSYLGGLLETQYF. The CDR3 bases are TGTGCCAGCAGTTACTTGGGGGGCCTACTCGAGACCCAGTACTTC.

The chain has TRBV11-2 and TRBJ1-4; no reliable D call. Germline V gene sequence: CDR1 SGHAT, CDR2 FQNNGV. Trimming left V 3 bases short and J 12 bases short, with 14 bases between. This CDR3 is built from 13 residues. The CDR3 DNA reads TGTGCCAGCAGCTTTCGGTCCGCGGCCCAACTGTTTTTT. It codes for CASSFRSAAQLFF.

The rearrangement uses TRBV19 and TRBJ2-4; D might be TRBD2 (6 bases). Trimming shortened V by 5 bases and J by 6 bases, and 11 bases separated the two germline ends. CDR1 LNHDA and CDR2 SQIVND come from the germline V gene (reference sequence). CDR3 size: 13 residues. CDR3 coding DNA: TGTGCCAGTAGTTCCGGGACTGTAAACATTCAGTACTTC. Encoded protein: CASSSGTVNIQYF.

Ten or more counts support this clonotype. This chain connects TRBV2 to TRBJ2-5, with 9 bases lining up with TRBD2. This CDR3 has 14 amino acids. Germline V lookup: CDR1 SNHLY, CDR2 FYNNEI. Trimming took 8 bases from V and 3 from J; bases not matched to a gene: 7. The CDR3: CASYGGRAEETQYF. The CDR3 DNA reads as TGTGCCAGCTACGGCGGGAGGGCCGAAGAGACCCAGTACTTC.